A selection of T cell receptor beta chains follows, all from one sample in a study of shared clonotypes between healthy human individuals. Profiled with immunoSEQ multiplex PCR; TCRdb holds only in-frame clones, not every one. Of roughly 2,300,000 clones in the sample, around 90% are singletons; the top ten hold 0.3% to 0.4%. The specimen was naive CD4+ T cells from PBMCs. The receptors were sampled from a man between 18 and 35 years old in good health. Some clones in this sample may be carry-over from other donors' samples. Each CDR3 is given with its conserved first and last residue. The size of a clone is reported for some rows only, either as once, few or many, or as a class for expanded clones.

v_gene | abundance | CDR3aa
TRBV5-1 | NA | CASSLGAGAAEAFF
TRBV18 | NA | CASSPRGASYEQYF
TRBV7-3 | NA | CASSELRTSGTDTQYF
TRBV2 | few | CASRADGGTEAFF
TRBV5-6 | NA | CASSLDMGENQETQYF
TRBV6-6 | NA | CASSYFSGVSNEQFF
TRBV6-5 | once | CASSSGRGGNTIYF
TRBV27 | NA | CASSLTGQGSSGELFF
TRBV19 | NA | CASSTPRGTGGAFF
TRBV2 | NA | CASIPGTSSDTQYF
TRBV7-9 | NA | CASSLSGGANTGELFF